This T cell receptor beta chain came from a study of T cell repertoires in cytomegalovirus infection (dated by TCRdb to between 2018 and 2021). About the investigation overall: Peptide stimulations targeted recently identified HLA-C-restricted CMV epitopes, whose presentation resists viral immunomodulation, together with well-studied HLA-B-restricted epitopes. The HLA type of each donor mattered for the analysis, because public TCR beta signatures pointed to carriage of CMV infection along with the matching HLA type. What the research found in general, with its limitations: Cumulative frequency of public TCR beta family members discriminated carriers of CMV infection plus the relevant HLA type in this cohort and an independent 352-donor cohort. The ex vivo response was dominated by HLA-C-restricted CMV-specific TCR beta clonotypes, and the single most frequent clonotype in two of eight donors was supplied by these HLA-C-restricted clonotypes.

This specimen's treatment or condition label, interpreted: in vitro stimulation with specific CMV peptide epitopes to enrich CMV-specific T cells. The sequencing machine was an Illumina HiSeq 1500. TCRdb itself trimmed the public reads at Q25 with fastp, ran MiXCR and retained productive beta chains. Each CDR3 protein appears once, grouped with its most common genes and DNA. This sample comprises approximately 730,000 distinct CDR3 sequences, just under 30% of them detected only once. The ten largest account for around 13% of the sample. The trim is 7 bases for V and 8 bases for J, with a gap of 11 bases between the germline ends. Including cysteine and phenylalanine, the CDR3 has 11 amino acids. CDR3 DNA is the only sequence kept; it has 33 bases, read in frame from the first base. CDR1 is given as LNHDA and CDR2 as SQIVND, both from the germline V gene (reference sequence). Of note for this clonotype: Its antigen specificity is not known. It has no much larger one-base neighbor in the sample; base qualities were not kept.

The sequencing used cultured CD8+ T cells from PBMCs, collected from culture after CMV antigen stimulation. The receptor was isolated from a human donor in good health (CMV status not recorded). Some clones in this sample may be carry-over from other donors' samples. This receptor chain uses TRBV19 and TRBJ1-2; 5 matching bases give a weak D call of TRBD1. In nucleotide form, the sequence is TGTGCCAGTATCGACGGGGCCGGCTACACCTTC. Its protein product is CASIDGAGYTF.